This TCR beta chain is from a study of shared clonotypes between healthy human individuals. Overall study context: CD4 naive and memory got three plates each, CD8 naive two, CD8 memory one.

Sequencing used immunoSEQ multiplex PCR; TCRdb keeps in-frame clones, though not all of them. This sample yields around 2,000,000 clones, of which just over 90% are seen a single time; under 2% belongs to the top ten. CD45RO-negative CD8 cells positively selected for CCR7 made up the naive population, which excluded terminally differentiated effector memory CD45RA+ cells. Study results and caveats: The generation probabilities recorded for non-shared clonotypes fell below those of clonotypes shared by all four donors. Naive CD4 clonotype sharing across several donors was 5% to 6%. It was expected that sequencing depth would affect clonotype sharing among donors.

The CDR3 is made up of 13 amino acids. Germline values: CDR1 SGHAT, CDR2 FQNNGV. The germline V and J ends were trimmed by 3 bases and 2 bases, with 8 bases remaining between them. With respect to this clone: Its specificity is unknown.

The chain recombines TRBV11-2 with TRBJ2-7; D gene unclear. The material sequenced was naive CD8+ T cells from PBMCs. This clonotype originated in a young man in good health. Some clones in this sample may be carry-over from other donors' samples. The CDR3 DNA follows: TGTGCCAGCAGCTTCCGGCGCCCCTACGAGCAGTACTTC. It codes for CASSFRRPYEQYF.